These 26 T cell receptor beta chains came from one sample sequenced in a study of shared clonotypes between healthy human individuals. Method: immunoSEQ multiplex PCR; TCRdb's copy keeps in-frame clones and lacks some. The data show 640,000 or so clones, 60% to 80% seen once. The sample was memory CD4+ T cells sorted from blood. Subset defined: CD45RA-negative fraction. Receptors originate from a woman in her twenties or thirties in good health.

J is TRBJ2-3 and V is TRBV10-3; TRBD2 is a possible D gene (7 bases). Germline assignment: CDR1 ENHRY and CDR2 SYGVKD. Trimming cost V 8 bases and J 4 bases, with 13 bases left between them. This CDR3 comprises 13 residues. The CDR3: CAIAEGGADTQYF. CDR3 DNA sequence: TGTGCCATCGCCGAGGGGGGGGCAGATACGCAGTATTTT.

The V and J genes are TRBV28 and TRBJ2-3; TRBD1 agrees at 7 bases. The germline V gene has CDR1 MDHEN and CDR2 SYDVKM. The length of the CDR3 is 12 residues. After removal of 7 bases from V and 3 bases from J, the junction contained 1 base not matched to a gene. CDR3 nucleotide sequence: TGTGCCAGCATGACAGGGACAGATACGCAGTATTTT. It is translated as CASMTGTDTQYF.

The gene calls are TRBV28 and TRBJ1-1, with 10 bases matching TRBD1. From germline, CDR1 is MDHEN and CDR2 SYDVKM. The length of the CDR3 is 13 residues. V was pared by 6 bases and J by 6 bases, with 4 bases of the junction left unmatched. CDR3 nucleotides: TGTGCCAGCAGAAGGACAGGGGGTTCTGAAGCTTTCTTT. Amino acid sequence: CASRRTGGSEAFF.

For this clone: Other DNA sequences in this sample translate to the same CDR3. The genes are TRBV18 and TRBJ2-1; 9 nucleotides line up with TRBD1. The germline gives CDR1 KGHSH, CDR2 LQKENI. Losses at the gene ends were 3 bases for V and 4 bases for J; bases not matched to a gene: 4. The CDR3 contains 15 residues. The CDR3 protein is CASSPGTGSYNEQFF. Written as DNA, the CDR3 is TGTGCCAGCTCACCCGGGACAGGGAGTTACAATGAGCAGTTCTTC.

The chain joins TRBV7-2 to TRBJ2-1; 9 positions agree with TRBD2. The CDR3 is 15 residues long. Per the germline V gene, CDR1 is SGHTA and CDR2 is FQGNSA. V was pared by 5 bases and J by 4 bases, with 6 bases of the junction left unmatched. DNA for the CDR3: TGTGCCAGCAGCCCCAGGACTAGCGCGTACAATGAGCAGTTCTTC. It yields the protein CASSPRTSAYNEQFF.

This clone was counted between two and nine times. The chain couples TRBV7-2 to TRBJ2-7, with D possibly being TRBD1 (6 bases). The CDR3 is 14 amino acids. V was clipped by 5 bases and J by 10 bases, with 21 bases between them. Germline lookup yields CDR1 SGHTA and CDR2 FQGNSA. CDR3 amino acids: CASSLRDTGTGQYF. CDR3 DNA sequence: TGTGCCAGCAGCCTGAGGGACACCGGTACGGGACAGTACTTC.

The chain recombines TRBV19 with TRBJ2-7; 7 positions agree with TRBD1. CDR3 length equals 16 residues. Looked up from germline, CDR1 is LNHDA and CDR2 is SQIVND (reference sequence). The junction had 18 bases not matched to a gene; V was cut back by 6 bases and J by 7 bases. The CDR3, as DNA: TGTGCCAGTAGCTCGGGAAGGACAGGTTTGTCGGGTGAGCAGTACTTC. This gives the protein CASSSGRTGLSGEQYF.

The genes are TRBV15 and TRBJ2-1, with 8 bases fitting TRBD1. The length of the CDR3 is 15 residues. Germline trimming cut 0 bases from V and 6 bases from J; bases unmatched to any gene: 4. Per germline, CDR1 LNHNV and CDR2 YYDKDF (reference sequence). The chain's CDR3 is CATSRETGAFNEQFF. In DNA form, the CDR3 reads TGTGCCACCAGCAGAGAGACAGGGGCCTTCAATGAGCAGTTCTTC.

The CDR3 sequence: CASSLGTSGRSEQFF. DNA of the CDR3: TGTGCCAGCAGTTTAGGCACTAGCGGGAGAAGTGAGCAGTTCTTC. The chain couples TRBV28 to TRBJ2-1; 11 bases agree with TRBD2. Germline V CDR1 and CDR2: MDHEN, SYDVKM. V was pared by 2 bases and J by 9 bases, with 6 bases of the junction left unmatched. This CDR3 has 15 amino acids.

The CDR3 reads CASSRSGTSGGGGETQYF. The CDR3 DNA is TGTGCCAGCAGCCGTTCCGGGACTAGCGGAGGGGGAGGAGAGACCCAGTACTTC. The chain carries TRBV4-2 and TRBJ2-5, with 11 bases matching TRBD2. From germline, CDR1 is LGHNA and CDR2 YNFKEQ. V was pared by 4 bases and J by 4 bases, with 14 bases of the junction left unmatched. The CDR3 consists of 18 residues.

The chain is built from TRBV11-2 and TRBJ2-2; D gene unclear. Per germline, CDR1 SGHAT and CDR2 FQNNGV. V dropped 2 bases and J dropped 7 bases, with 11 bases sitting between them. This CDR3 is built from 14 residues. CDR3 sequence (DNA): TGTGCCAGCAGCTTATTCCCCAATTTCGGGGAGCTGTTTTTT. Amino acids: CASSLFPNFGELFF. Drawing the rest from reference TRBV11-2 and TRBJ2-2, the complete variable domain is EAGVAQSPRYKIIEKRQSVAFWCNPISGHATLYWYQQILGQGPKLLIQFQNNGVVDDSQLPKDRFSAERLKGVDSTLKIQPAKLEDSAVYLCASSLFPNFGELFFGEGSRLTVL.

The chain carries TRBV6-1 and TRBJ2-7; the D call may be TRBD1 or TRBD2 (7 bases each). V dropped 10 bases and J dropped 0 bases, with 19 bases sitting between them. Germline V gene data show CDR1 as MNHNS and CDR2 as SASEGT. CDR3 length: 15 residues. The CDR3 DNA sequence: TGTGCCACCCAGAGGGAGGGGGCGTCCTCCTACGAGCAGTACTTC. It is translated as CATQREGASSYEQYF.

The V gene is TRBV19, the J gene TRBJ1-5; TRBD1 matches 7 bases. Germline loops: CDR1 LNHDA, CDR2 SQIVND (reference sequence). The CDR3 has 18 amino acids. V gave up 4 bases and J gave up 4 bases; unmatched junction bases: 16. The DNA of the CDR3 is TGTGCCAGTAGTAGGACCCAGGACAGGCGTGCCATGAATCAGCCCCAGCATTTT. Amino acid sequence: CASSRTQDRRAMNQPQHF.

V and J are TRBV20-1 and TRBJ1-4; D may be TRBD1 (5 bases). The CDR3 is 11 amino acids. Trimming cost V 5 bases and J 14 bases, with 15 bases left between them. Germline assignment: CDR1 DFQATT and CDR2 SNEGSKA (reference sequence). The CDR3 coding sequence is TGCAGTGCTGGGCCGGGAAACAGGCTGTTTTTT. Its protein product is CSAGPGNRLFF.

This clone was detected ten times or more. This chain uses TRBV4-2 with TRBJ2-3; the match to TRBD2 covers 7 bases. This CDR3 contains 18 residues. Germline V gives CDR1 LGHNA, CDR2 YNFKEQ. Trimming took 3 bases from V and 4 from J; bases not matched to a gene: 16. The CDR3 sequence: CASSHGEGLGGGADTQYF. DNA for the CDR3: TGTGCCAGCAGCCACGGGGAAGGCCTGGGTGGGGGGGCAGATACGCAGTATTTT.

The chain carries TRBV2 and TRBJ1-2, with no clear D. In germline, CDR1 is SNHLY, CDR2 FYNNEI. Trimming pared 4 bases from V and 4 bases from J, leaving 10 bases between. CDR3 size: 13 residues. The CDR3 spells CASSVTEFYGYTF. Here the CDR3 DNA reads TGTGCCAGCAGTGTGACGGAATTCTATGGCTACACCTTC.

In DNA, the CDR3 is TGTGCCAGCAGCTTTATTTACAACACTGAAGCTTTCTTT. Residues: CASSFIYNTEAFF. The chain combines TRBV7-2 with TRBJ1-1, with unresolved D. Germline V gives CDR1 SGHTA, CDR2 FQGNSA. The CDR3 length is 13 residues. V shed 3 bases and J shed 2 bases, with 7 bases lying between them.

The chain recombines TRBV28 with TRBJ2-7; the match to TRBD1 covers 7 bases. Trimming removed 7 bases from V and 0 bases from J; junction bases left unmatched: 6. Germline CDR1 MDHEN, CDR2 SYDVKM. The CDR3 sequence is 14 residues long. Written as DNA, the CDR3 is TGTGCCAGCACCACGACAGGGAGCTCCTACGAGCAGTACTTC. This codes for CASTTTGSSYEQYF.

V is TRBV15 and J is TRBJ2-1; maybe TRBD1 (6 bases). In germline, CDR1 is LNHNV, CDR2 YYDKDF (reference sequence). The CDR3 spans 18 residues. The V end was cut by 0 bases, the J end by 2 bases, with 17 bases between. CDR3 in DNA: TGTGCCACCAGCAGAGATAAAACTCGCCCAGGGGCCTACAATGAGCAGTTCTTC. The encoded protein is CATSRDKTRPGAYNEQFF.

This chain connects TRBV6-1 to TRBJ1-2; 9 nucleotides match TRBD1. The CDR3 consists of 13 residues. The ends lost 9 bases at V and 8 bases at J; junction bases unmatched: 10. In germline, CDR1 is MNHNS, CDR2 SASEGT. The CDR3 nucleotides read TGTGCCAGTACGGGACAGGGCATAGGGGGCTACACCTTC. Its protein product is CASTGQGIGGYTF.

This clone was counted only a few times. The chain combines TRBV19 with TRBJ2-2; 8 bases are shared with TRBD2. CDR3 length: 17 amino acids. The germline CDR1 and CDR2 sequences are LNHDA and SQIVND (reference sequence). J lost 0 bases, V lost 5 bases, and 8 bases had no gene match. The CDR3 sequence: CASSSVSGNANTGELFF. CDR3 DNA: TGTGCCAGTAGTTCGGTTAGCGGGAACGCGAACACCGGGGAGCTGTTTTTT. Full variable domain (rest looked up from reference TRBV19 and TRBJ2-2): DGGITQSPKYLFRKEGQNVTLSCEQNLNHDAMYWYRQDPGQGLRLIYYSQIVNDFQKGDIAEGYSVSREKKESFPLTVTSAQKNPTAFYLCASSSVSGNANTGELFFGEGSRLTVL.

The chain joins TRBV29-1 to TRBJ2-7, with TRBD1 identical over 7 bases. The V and J ends lost 5 bases and 6 bases, in that order; junction bases with no gene match: 16. Looked up from germline, CDR1 is SQVTM and CDR2 is ANQGSEA. The CDR3 extends over 15 amino acids. The CDR3 loop reads CSVQVTGDPTSEQYF. The CDR3 DNA is TGCAGCGTTCAAGTTACAGGGGATCCTACCAGCGAGCAGTACTTC.

The chain has TRBV10-3 and TRBJ1-5; unclear D gene. CDR1 is ENHRY, CDR2 SYGVKD, per germline. This CDR3 is built from 16 residues. V lost 0 bases and J lost 1, with 10 bases in between. CDR3: CAISESESLSNQPQHF. The DNA of the CDR3 is TGTGCCATCAGTGAGTCGGAATCCTTGAGCAATCAGCCCCAGCATTTT.

The V gene is TRBV7-6, the J gene TRBJ1-1; D unclear. Looked up from germline, CDR1 is SGHVS and CDR2 is FNYEAQ. With 0 bases removed from V and 4 bases from J, the gap between germline ends came to 6 bases. The CDR3 covers 13 residues. CDR3 amino acids: CASSLAVGTEAFF. The CDR3 coding sequence is TGTGCCAGCAGCTTAGCGGTCGGCACTGAAGCTTTCTTT.

The rearrangement links TRBV14 to TRBJ2-3; 9 bases match TRBD2. CDR1 is SGHDN, CDR2 FVKESK, per germline. V was clipped by 1 base and J by 5 bases; unmatched bases: 7. There are 16 residues in the CDR3. Here the CDR3 reads CASSQAALAGRDTQYF. The CDR3 DNA reads as TGTGCCAGCAGCCAAGCAGCCCTAGCGGGAAGAGATACGCAGTATTTT.

The chain uses TRBV28 and TRBJ1-1, with unresolved D. The CDR3 sequence is 12 residues long. Trimming removed 7 bases at V and 3 bases at J, with 9 bases between. Germline V CDR1 and CDR2: MDHEN, SYDVKM. CDR3 residues: CASTLPHTEAFF. The CDR3 DNA follows: TGTGCCAGCACCCTCCCTCACACTGAAGCTTTCTTT.